The 17 T cell receptor beta chains below come from one sample, sequenced in a study of cytomegalovirus exposure and HLA in healthy donors. Some clones are missing from TCRdb's copy, which holds only in-frame ones; the method was immunoSEQ multiplex PCR. The repertoire holds about 150,000 clones, with 80% to 90% as singletons. The sequenced sample was PBMCs. Every receptor here comes from a young man in good health and CMV-seropositive.

This chain links TRBV11-1 with TRBJ1-2; D possibly corresponds to TRBD1 (6 bases). V was clipped by 5 bases and J by 5 bases, with 18 bases between them. The CDR3 is 15 residues long. From germline, CDR1 is SGHAT and CDR2 FQDESV (reference sequence). CDR3 in DNA: TGTGCCAGCAGCCAGGGGAGGGGATTATTATATGGCTACACCTTC. Translated, it gives CASSQGRGLLYGYTF.

The rearrangement links TRBV4-3 to TRBJ1-2, with D possibly matching TRBD1 (6 bases). This CDR3 is 14 amino acids long. Germline CDR1 and CDR2: LGHNA and YSLEER. V shed 1 base and J shed 7 bases, with 13 bases lying between them. The CDR3 nucleotides read TGCGCCAGCAGCCAAGTCGCAGGGGTGGGTGGCTACACCTTC. Its protein is CASSQVAGVGGYTF.

The V gene is TRBV5-1, the J gene TRBJ1-4, with TRBD1 matching over 8 bases. The CDR3 sequence is 15 residues long. The V gene end was trimmed by 0 bases and the J gene end by 7 bases; junction bases not matched to a gene: 5. CDR1 is SGHRS and CDR2 is YFSETQ in the germline V gene. CDR3 sequence reads: CASSLDGTGAEKLFF. CDR3 DNA sequence: TGCGCCAGCAGCTTGGACGGGACAGGTGCTGAAAAACTGTTTTTT.

The chain couples TRBV2 to TRBJ2-7; 7 bases line up with TRBD1. CDR1 SNHLY and CDR2 FYNNEI come from the germline V gene. The CDR3 consists of 13 residues. Trimming cost V 8 bases and J 4 bases; bases outside gene matches: 8. The CDR3 DNA reads as TGTGCCAGCCAACTACAGGGGTGGTACGAGCAGTACTTC. Translating gives CASQLQGWYEQYF.

The CDR3 nucleotides are TGTGCCAGTAGTCCCATTCCTGGCGGCGATAATTCACCCCTCCACTTT. This sequence encodes CASSPIPGGDNSPLHF. The chain uses TRBV19 and TRBJ1-6; D gene unclear. This CDR3 spans 16 amino acids. The germline V and J ends were trimmed by 5 bases and 5 bases, with 16 bases remaining between them. The V gene's germline CDR1 is LNHDA and CDR2 SQIVND (reference sequence).

V and J are TRBV5-5 and TRBJ2-7; TRBD1 matches 8 bases. Germline CDR1 reads SGHKS; CDR2 reads YYEKEE (reference sequence). V was pared by 4 bases and J by 3 bases, with 12 bases of the junction left unmatched. The CDR3 has 16 residues. In DNA form, the CDR3 reads TGTGCCAGCAGCGCCCGTGACAGGGGAGGAAGCTACGAGCAGTACTTC. It yields the protein CASSARDRGGSYEQYF.

J is TRBJ2-4 and V is TRBV27, with a weak D call TRBD1 (6 bases). Germline CDR1 reads MNHEY; CDR2 reads SMNVEV (reference sequence). The CDR3 runs to 15 residues. V gave up 5 bases and J gave up 0 bases, with 11 bases separating them. CDR3: CASSLDRLAKNIQYF. CDR3 sequence (DNA): TGTGCCAGCAGTCTCGACAGGCTAGCCAAAAACATTCAGTACTTC.

The rearrangement joins TRBV19 to TRBJ2-7, with 7 positions matching TRBD1. Germline CDR1 LNHDA, CDR2 SQIVND (reference sequence). The V gene end was trimmed by 9 bases and the J gene end by 0 bases; junction bases not matched to a gene: 8. The CDR3 length is 14 residues. CDR3: CASKDRRSSYEQYF. The CDR3 nucleotides read TGTGCCAGCAAGGACAGGCGTAGCTCCTACGAGCAGTACTTC.

The chain joins TRBV19 to TRBJ2-7; 8 bases align to TRBD2. This CDR3 is built from 14 residues. Germline assignment: CDR1 LNHDA and CDR2 SQIVND (reference sequence). The V gene end was trimmed by 3 bases and the J gene end by 1 base; junction bases not matched to a gene: 2. The CDR3 loop reads CASSIQRESYEQYF. In DNA, the CDR3 is TGTGCCAGTAGTATCCAGCGGGAGTCCTACGAGCAGTACTTC.

This clone occurred once. The rearrangement joins TRBV7-6 to TRBJ1-1; D ambiguous. Deletions cut 5 bases from V and 2 bases from J, with 12 bases between. The germline gives CDR1 SGHVS, CDR2 FNYEAQ. The CDR3 length is 14 residues. The CDR3 coding sequence is TGTGCCAGCAGCCCTAGGACGGGAAACACTGAAGCTTTCTTT. This gives the protein CASSPRTGNTEAFF.

V and J are TRBV30 and TRBJ1-5, with TRBD1 matching over 7 bases. Germline values: CDR1 GTSNPN, CDR2 SVGIG (reference sequence). The ends lost 5 bases at V and 6 bases at J; junction bases unmatched: 7. This CDR3 is built from 13 residues. CDR3 amino acids: CAWAQGDLQPQHF. The CDR3 nucleotides are TGTGCCTGGGCGCAGGGGGATCTTCAGCCCCAGCATTTT.

The chain joins TRBV11-2 to TRBJ2-7; 8 bases are shared with TRBD2. The V gene's germline CDR1 is SGHAT and CDR2 FQNNGV. The CDR3 has 19 amino acids. V gave up 3 bases and J gave up 2 bases; unmatched junction bases: 18. The CDR3: CASSLFGISGVGGAYEQYF. In DNA form, the CDR3 reads TGTGCCAGCAGCTTGTTCGGCATTAGCGGGGTCGGGGGGGCCTACGAGCAGTACTTC.

The chain employs TRBV5-6 and TRBJ2-7; 7 bases align to TRBD2. Trimming took 0 bases from V and 2 from J; bases not matched to a gene: 5. This CDR3 contains 15 residues. Germline CDR1 and CDR2: SGHDT and YYEEEE. As DNA, the CDR3 is TGTGCCAGCAGCTTGGGTCGGGGGGTTGCCTACGAGCAGTACTTC. It translates to CASSLGRGVAYEQYF.

The chain carries TRBV7-2 and TRBJ2-5, with 7 bases matching TRBD1. CDR1 SGHTA and CDR2 FQGNSA come from the germline V gene. The CDR3 spans 14 residues. Losses at the gene ends were 6 bases for V and 5 bases for J; bases not matched to a gene: 9. The CDR3 region has the DNA TGTGCCAGCAGATCTAACAGGGGAGCGGAGACCCAGTACTTC. Translation gives CASRSNRGAETQYF.

V and J are TRBV30 and TRBJ2-6, with TRBD2 as a possible D gene (6 bases). Per germline, CDR1 GTSNPN and CDR2 SVGIG (reference sequence). V lost 0 bases and J lost 1, with 19 bases in between. The CDR3 sequence is 19 residues long. The CDR3 protein is CAWSVGRYRWLSGANVLTF. Here the CDR3 DNA reads TGTGCCTGGAGTGTAGGGAGGTACAGGTGGCTGTCTGGGGCCAACGTCCTGACTTTC.

The count of this clone is one. The J gene is TRBJ2-1, the V gene TRBV7-9; D remains unclear. Trimming cost V 5 bases and J 6 bases, with 11 bases left between them. There are 13 residues in the CDR3. Germline V gene lookup returns CDR1 SEHNR and CDR2 FQNEAQ (reference sequence). CDR3 sequence reads: CASSPAAPNEQFF. DNA of the CDR3: TGTGCCAGCAGCCCCGCGGCGCCCAATGAGCAGTTCTTC. Looking up the rest from reference TRBV7-9 and TRBJ2-1 gives the full variable domain: DTGVSQNPRHKITKRGQNVTFRCDPISEHNRLYWYRQTLGQGPEFLTYFQNEAQLEKSRLLSDRFSAERPKGSFSTLEIQRTEQGDSAMYLCASSPAAPNEQFFGPGTRLTVL.

The rearrangement joins TRBV7-2 to TRBJ2-3; 14 bases are shared with TRBD2. V shed 4 bases and J 5 bases; nucleotides not matched to a gene: 5. Germline V gene data show CDR1 as SGHTA and CDR2 as FQGNSA. CDR3 length: 16 residues. In nucleotides, the CDR3 is TGTGCCAGCAGCTCACGACTAGCGGGGGGGCAAGATACGCAGTATTTT. Protein product: CASSSRLAGGQDTQYF.